The present T cell receptor (beta chain) was sequenced within a study of cytomegalovirus exposure and HLA in healthy donors. Findings and caveats of the study: The HLA-A and HLA-B alleles of most subjects were reportedly predicted accurately from TCR beta sequences. Common viral pathogens were later found to be apparently linked to several of the most significant clusters. A later analysis reportedly identified an Asian-associated ancestry cluster as carrying fewer N-insertions than the 666-donor mean. Later on, a genetic analysis was performed. It linked a missense variant in DCLRE1C with V- and J-gene trimming of TCR beta.

PCR was performed using 60 Vbeta and 13 Jbeta primers. Sequencing was performed with immunoSEQ multiplex PCR; in TCRdb, only in-frame clones are kept and a portion is missing. The sample gives some 150,000 clones, 78% of which show up once; about 3% is in the top ten. This clone has only a few counts. The antigen is not known. This sequence originates from a man aged 40-49 years in good health and CMV-seropositive. The material sequenced was PBMCs.

This chain's CDR3 is CASSLGGTGSNTDTQYF. CDR3 DNA: TGTGCCAGCAGCTTAGGGGGGACAGGGTCGAACACAGATACGCAGTATTTT. The chain recombines TRBV7-2 with TRBJ2-3; 9 nucleotides agree with TRBD1. After removal of 1 base from V and 2 bases from J, the junction contained 7 bases not matched to a gene. This CDR3 is 17 amino acids long. CDR1 and CDR2 (germline): SGHTA, FQGNSA.